Presented here are 4 T cell receptor beta chains from one specimen sequenced in a study of vaccination effects on CD4 cells after COVID-19. Clones were sequenced by immunoSEQ multiplex PCR, and TCRdb holds only the in-frame ones, with some missing. Counted here are more than 45,000 clones, about 70% occurring once; the ten biggest clones make up about 11%. For these TCRs, the target antigens are not known. After roughly eleven days in culture, the CD4+ T cells were isolated. The starting material was CD4+ T cells from PBMCs cultured without peptide, obtained before COVID-19 vaccination. The receptors come from a human donor who had a prior SARS-CoV-2 infection.

This clone has only a few counts. This chain uses TRBV4-2 with TRBJ1-1; a possible D gene is TRBD1 (6 bases). Germline V CDR1 and CDR2: LGHNA, YNFKEQ. This CDR3 comprises 16 residues. Trimming took 2 bases from V and 3 from J, leaving 16 bases between them. The CDR3 region has the DNA TGTGCCAGCAGCCAAAACGGACAGTCGGGGTACACTGAAGCTTTCTTT. Translated: CASSQNGQSGYTEAFF.

The rearrangement uses TRBV9 and TRBJ1-1, with D uncertain. The CDR3 is 14 residues long. CDR1 and CDR2 from the germline V gene are SGDLS and YYNGEE. V was shortened by 0 bases and J by 1 base, with 7 bases between the two germline ends. The CDR3 nucleotides are TGTGCCAGCAGCGTAGTTTCAGCGAACACTGAAGCTTTCTTT. Amino acid sequence: CASSVVSANTEAFF.

This chain links TRBV6-2 or TRBV6-3 with TRBJ2-1; 10 bases map to TRBD2. CDR1 is MNHEY and CDR2 is SVGEGT in the germline V gene. Trimming at V came to 2 bases and at J to 9 bases, leaving 7 bases not matched to a gene. This CDR3 spans 15 amino acids. CDR3: CASSYVLAGVREQFF. Here the CDR3 DNA reads TGTGCCAGCAGTTACGTCCTAGCGGGAGTGCGTGAGCAGTTCTTC.

The chain uses TRBV7-8 and TRBJ2-1; 14 bases agree with TRBD2. The CDR3 is 18 residues long. With 1 base clipped from V and 8 bases from J, the junction kept 10 bases outside the gene matches. CDR1 is SGHVS, CDR2 FQNEAQ, per germline. For the CDR3, the DNA is TGTGCCAGCAGCTTAGGAGACTCCGGGACTAGCGGGAGCTATGAGCAGTTCTTC. Translating it yields CASSLGDSGTSGSYEQFF.